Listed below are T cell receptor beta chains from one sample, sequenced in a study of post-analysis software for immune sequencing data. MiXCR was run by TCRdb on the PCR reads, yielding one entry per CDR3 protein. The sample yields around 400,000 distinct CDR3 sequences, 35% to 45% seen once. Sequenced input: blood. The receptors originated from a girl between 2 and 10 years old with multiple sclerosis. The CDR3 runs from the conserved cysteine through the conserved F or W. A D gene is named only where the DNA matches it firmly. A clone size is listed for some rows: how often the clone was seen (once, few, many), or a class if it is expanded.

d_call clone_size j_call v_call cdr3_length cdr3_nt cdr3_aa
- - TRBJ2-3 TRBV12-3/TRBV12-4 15 TGTGCCAGCAGTCGATGGGCAGCCGGCACAGATACGCAGTATTTT CASSRWAAGTDTQYF
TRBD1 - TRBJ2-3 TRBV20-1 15 TGCAGTGGCAGGGGGCAGCTCGTCCTCACAGATACGCAGTATTTT CSGRGQLVLTDTQYF
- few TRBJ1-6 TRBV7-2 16 TGTGCCAGCAGCCCAAGGACAAAAGCGGCGAATTCACCCCTCCACTTT CASSPRTKAANSPLHF
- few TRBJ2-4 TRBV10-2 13 TGCGCCAGCAGTATGGTAGAGGGAAACATTCAGTACTTC CASSMVEGNIQYF
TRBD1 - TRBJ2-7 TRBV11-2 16 TGTGCCAGCAGCTTAGGAACCGGGACAGGGGCATACGAGCAGTACTTC CASSLGTGTGAYEQYF
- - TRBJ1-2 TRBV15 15 TGTGCCACCAGCAGAGATGAATCAGCTACCTATGGCTACACCTTC CATSRDESATYGYTF
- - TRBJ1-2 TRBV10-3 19 TGTGCCATCAGCTGGGGCACAGCTGAAGCCGGGGGGTTTAACTATGGCTACACCTTC CAISWGTAEAGGFNYGYTF
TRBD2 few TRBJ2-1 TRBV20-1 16 TGCAGTGCTAGGGGCCTAGCGGGAGTTGGGTACAATGAGCAGTTCTTC CSARGLAGVGYNEQFF
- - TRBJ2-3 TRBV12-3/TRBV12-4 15 TGTGCCAGCAGCCCTCCCAGGGCAGGCACAGATGCGCAGTATTTT CASSPPRAGTDAQYF
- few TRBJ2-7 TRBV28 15 TGTGCCAGCAGGACTAGGGGACGGGGAAACTACGAGCAGTACTTC CASRTRGRGNYEQYF
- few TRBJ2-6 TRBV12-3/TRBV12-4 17 TGTGCCAGCAGTTTAAAGGGCTTCGTATCTGGGGCCAACGTCCTGACTTTC CASSLKGFVSGANVLTF
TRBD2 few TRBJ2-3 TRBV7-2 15 TGTGCCAGCAGCCCTAGCGGGAACGTTGCAGATACGCAGTATTTT CASSPSGNVADTQYF
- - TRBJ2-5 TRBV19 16 TGTACCAGTAGTCCCACGGCGGGTTTCGGTTACAATGAGCAGTACTTC CTSSPTAGFGYNEQYF
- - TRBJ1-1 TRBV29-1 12 TGCAGGGGAGGAGGTCCGAACACTGAAGCTTTCTTT CRGGGPNTEAFF
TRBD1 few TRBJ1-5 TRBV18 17 TGTGCCAGCTCACCCGATGCATGGACAGGGCCAGATCAGCCCCAGCATTTT CASSPDAWTGPDQPQHF
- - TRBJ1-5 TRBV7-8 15 TGTGCCAGCAGCCCGGACAGAATTAGCAATCAGCCCCAGCATTTT CASSPDRISNQPQHF
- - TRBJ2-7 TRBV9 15 TGTGCCAGCAGCCCCCGGCCGGAGGACTCCTACGAGCAGTACTTC CASSPRPEDSYEQYF
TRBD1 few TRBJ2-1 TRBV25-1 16 TGTGCCAGCAGTGGAAGGACAGGGTGGTACGATAATGAGCAGTTCTTC CASSGRTGWYDNEQFF
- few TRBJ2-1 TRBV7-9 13 TGTGCCAGCAGCTTAGGTGTTTCCAATGAGCAGTTCTTC CASSLGVSNEQFF
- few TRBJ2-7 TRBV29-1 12 TGCAGCGTTGATGACAGTTACAATGAGCAGTACTTC CSVDDSYNEQYF
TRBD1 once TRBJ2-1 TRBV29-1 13 TGCAGCGCAGACAAGGGGACAGGGTATGAGCAGTTCTTC CSADKGTGYEQFF
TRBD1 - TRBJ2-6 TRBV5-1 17 TGCGCCAGCAGCTTGATAACAGGGGCTACTGGGGCCAACGTCCTGACTTTC CASSLITGATGANVLTF
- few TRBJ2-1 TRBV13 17 TGTGCCAGCAGCTTACCGAGGTGGAGCGAGATTGACAATGAGCAGTTCTTC CASSLPRWSEIDNEQFF
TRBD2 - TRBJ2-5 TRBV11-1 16 TGTGCCAGCAGCCAGAGACTAGCGGTAACGCAAGAGACCCAGTACTTC CASSQRLAVTQETQYF
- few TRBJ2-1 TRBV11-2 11 TGTGCCAGCAGAGGTACGGATGAGCAGTTCTTC CASRGTDEQFF
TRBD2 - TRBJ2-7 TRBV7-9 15 TGTGCCAGCAGCTTGGAACTAGCGGGATCCTACGAGCAGTACTTC CASSLELAGSYEQYF
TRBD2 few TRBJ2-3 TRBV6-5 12 TGTGCCAGTAGCGGGGGCAACGTGGCGCAGTATTTT CASSGGNVAQYF
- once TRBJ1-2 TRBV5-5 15 TGTGCCAGCAGCTTGGCTCTGGGCAACAACTATGGCTACACCTTC CASSLALGNNYGYTF
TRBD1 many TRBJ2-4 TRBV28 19 TGTGCCAGCAGCCCCTGGGACAGCTCAACCGCCCAAGCCAAAAACATTCAGTACTTC CASSPWDSSTAQAKNIQYF
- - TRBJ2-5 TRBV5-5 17 TGTGCCAGCAGCCGCGATCAGGCTAGCAGACTCCAAGAGACCCAGTACTTC CASSRDQASRLQETQYF
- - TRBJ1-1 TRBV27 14 TGTGCCAGCAGGCTGGGCAGGGGCAACACTGAAGCTTTCTTT CASRLGRGNTEAFF
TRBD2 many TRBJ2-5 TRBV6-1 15 TGTGCCAGCAGTGAAATGGCTAGCGGGGCAGAGACCCAGTACTTC CASSEMASGAETQYF
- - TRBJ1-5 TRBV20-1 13 TGCAGTGCTACCACGGGTGTCAATCAGCCCCAGCATTTT CSATTGVNQPQHF
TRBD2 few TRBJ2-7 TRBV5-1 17 TGCGCCAGCAGCCCTACTAACGGGAGGGCCGCCTACAATGAGCAGTACTTC CASSPTNGRAAYNEQYF
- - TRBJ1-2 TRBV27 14 TGTGCCAGCAGTTTATCCGCAGGCTACTATGGCTACACCTTC CASSLSAGYYGYTF
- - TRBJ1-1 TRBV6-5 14 TGTGCCAGCAGTTACTATGGGGTTGGCACTGAAGCTTTCTTT CASSYYGVGTEAFF
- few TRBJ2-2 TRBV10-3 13 TGTGCCATCAGTGACGGAGCGGCCGGGGAGCTGTTTTTT CAISDGAAGELFF
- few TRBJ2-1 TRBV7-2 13 TGTGCCAGCAGCCTTGGTCCGAGGAATGAGCAGTTCTTC CASSLGPRNEQFF
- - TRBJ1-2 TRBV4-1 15 TGCGCCAGCAGCCAAGCTCTGCTAGTCCGGGAGGGCTACACCTTC CASSQALLVREGYTF
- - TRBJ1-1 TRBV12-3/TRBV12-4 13 TGTGCCAGCAGTTTTTCGGCAGGGACTGAAGCTTTCTTT CASSFSAGTEAFF
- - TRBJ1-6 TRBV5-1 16 TGCGCCAGCAGCTTGAGGCCAAGCGTATCAGATTCACCCCTCCACTTT CASSLRPSVSDSPLHF
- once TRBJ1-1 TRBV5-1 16 TGCGCCAGCAGCTTGCAGGGGACCGCTTTGAACACTGAAGCTTTCTTT CASSLQGTALNTEAFF
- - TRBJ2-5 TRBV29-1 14 TGCAGCGTTAGCGCACAAGCAATCCAAGAGACCCAGTACTTC CSVSAQAIQETQYF
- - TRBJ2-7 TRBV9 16 TGTGCCAGCAGCGTAGGGAACGGGCAGGCGTTCTACGAGCAGTACTTC CASSVGNGQAFYEQYF
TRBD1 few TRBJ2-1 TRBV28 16 TGTGCCAGCAGTACCACCGGGACAGGGGGTCTCAATGAGCAGTTCTTC CASSTTGTGGLNEQFF
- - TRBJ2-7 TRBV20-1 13 TGCAGTGCTAGGAGTCGATCCCGCTACGAGCAGTACTTC CSARSRSRYEQYF
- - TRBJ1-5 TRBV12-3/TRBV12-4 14 TGTGCCAGCAGTCCCAGGGGTCGCAATCAGCCCCAGCATTTT CASSPRGRNQPQHF
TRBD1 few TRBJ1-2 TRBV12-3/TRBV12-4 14 TGTGCCAGCAGTTCAGGCAGGGGGCTGAGAGGCTACACCTTC CASSSGRGLRGYTF
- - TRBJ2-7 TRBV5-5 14 TGTGCCAGCAGCTTGGTTCCGGGGACCTACGAGCAGTACTTC CASSLVPGTYEQYF
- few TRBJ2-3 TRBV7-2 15 TGTGCCAGCAGCTTCCAACAAGGGGAACCAGATACGCAGTATTTT CASSFQQGEPDTQYF
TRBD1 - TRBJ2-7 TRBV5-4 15 TGTGCCAGCAGCTCCTTCGGGGACAGATACTACGAGCAGTACTTC CASSSFGDRYYEQYF
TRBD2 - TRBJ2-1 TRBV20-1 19 TGCAGTGCTAGGCGGCTAGCGGGGGCCCAACGTAGGTTCTACAATGAGCAGTTCTTC CSARRLAGAQRRFYNEQFF
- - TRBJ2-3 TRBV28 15 TGTGCCAGCAGTTTTCTGGATCGGAGTGCAGATACGCAGTATTTT CASSFLDRSADTQYF
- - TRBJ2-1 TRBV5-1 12 TGCGCCAGCAGCTTGGATGAATATGAGCAGTTCTTC CASSLDEYEQFF
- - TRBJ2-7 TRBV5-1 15 TGCGCCAGCAGCTTCGAGCCAGAGCGAAACTACGAGCAGTACTTC CASSFEPERNYEQYF
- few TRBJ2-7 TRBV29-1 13 TGCAGCGTTGAAAGGCAGGGGACTTACGAGCAGTACTTC CSVERQGTYEQYF